This TCR beta chain was recovered during a study of shared clonotypes between healthy human individuals. Across the study: Per donor, CD8 memory used one plate, CD8 naive used two, CD4 memory used three and CD4 naive used three. Study-wide results and limits: Generation probability values for non-shared clonotypes were lower than those for clonotypes shared by all four donors. Larger estimated richness was generally recorded for naive subsets relative to memory subsets.

Worth noting for this clone: What it binds is not known.

Between the trimmed V and J ends, which lost 5 bases and 1 base, there was a span of 17 bases. This CDR3 contains 16 residues. The V gene's germline CDR1 is SEHNR and CDR2 FQNEAQ (reference sequence). Measured with immunoSEQ multiplex PCR; TCRdb has only the in-frame clones, and not every one. The top ten hold approximately 1.1% of the sample, which has over a million clones, roughly 96% seen once. The V and J genes are TRBV7-9 and TRBJ1-1; tentatively, D is TRBD1 (6 bases). The specimen sequenced was naive CD4+ T cells sorted from blood. Subset noted: CD45RA+ positively selected. The receptor comes from a young man in good health. This CDR3 is CASSPGGGRANTEAFF. The CDR3 region has the DNA TGTGCCAGCAGCCCTGGGGGGGGCCGAGCGAACACTGAAGCTTTCTTT.